This record covers a single T cell receptor (beta chain). This record belongs to a study of blood T cell repertoires in COVID-19. The overall study: Whether acute or convalescent, the COVID-19 samples came from the United States, Italy and Spain.

The data were produced by immunoSEQ multiplex PCR, yet TCRdb's version contains in-frame clones alone and is incomplete. The sample has 200,000 to 300,000 clones; about 85% are singletons. The germline V gene encodes CDR1 SGHNT and CDR2 YYREEE (reference sequence). V dropped 0 bases and J dropped 6 bases, with 13 bases sitting between them. CDR3 size: 14 residues. The receptor's source is a man aged 60-69 years who had recovered from COVID-19. The sequenced material came from peripheral blood. This sequence joins TRBV5-4 and TRBJ2-7; a weak D match, TRBD1 (6 bases). In DNA form, the CDR3 reads TGTGCCAGCAGCTTGGAGGTCAGGGGTTCCGAGCAGTACTTC. It translates to CASSLEVRGSEQYF.